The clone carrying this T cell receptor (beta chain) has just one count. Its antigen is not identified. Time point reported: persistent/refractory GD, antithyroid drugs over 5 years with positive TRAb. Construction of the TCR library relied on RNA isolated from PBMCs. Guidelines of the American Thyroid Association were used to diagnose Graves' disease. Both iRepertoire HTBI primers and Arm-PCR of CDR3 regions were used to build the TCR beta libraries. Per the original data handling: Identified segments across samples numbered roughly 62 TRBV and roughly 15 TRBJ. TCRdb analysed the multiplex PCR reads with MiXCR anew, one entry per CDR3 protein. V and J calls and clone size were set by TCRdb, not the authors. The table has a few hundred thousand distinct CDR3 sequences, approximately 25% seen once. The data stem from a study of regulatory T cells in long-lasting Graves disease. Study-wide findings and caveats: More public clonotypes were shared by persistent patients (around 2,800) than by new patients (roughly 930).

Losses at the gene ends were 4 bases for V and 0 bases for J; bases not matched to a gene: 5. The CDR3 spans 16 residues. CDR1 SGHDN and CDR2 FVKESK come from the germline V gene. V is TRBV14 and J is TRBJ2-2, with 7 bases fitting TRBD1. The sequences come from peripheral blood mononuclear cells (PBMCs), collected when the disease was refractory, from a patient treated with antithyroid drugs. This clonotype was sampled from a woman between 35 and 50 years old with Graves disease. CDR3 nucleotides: TGTGCCAGCAGCCCGGGACAGTTCGCGAACACCGGGGAGCTGTTTTTT. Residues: CASSPGQFANTGELFF.